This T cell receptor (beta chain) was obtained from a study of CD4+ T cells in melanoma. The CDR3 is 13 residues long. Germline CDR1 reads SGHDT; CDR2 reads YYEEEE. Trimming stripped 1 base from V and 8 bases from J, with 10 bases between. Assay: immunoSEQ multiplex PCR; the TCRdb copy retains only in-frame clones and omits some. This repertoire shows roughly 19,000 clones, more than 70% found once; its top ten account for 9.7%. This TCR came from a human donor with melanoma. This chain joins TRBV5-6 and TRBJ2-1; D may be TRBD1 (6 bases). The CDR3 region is CASSLQGLDEQFF. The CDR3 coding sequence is TGTGCCAGCAGCTTGCAGGGGTTGGATGAGCAGTTCTTC. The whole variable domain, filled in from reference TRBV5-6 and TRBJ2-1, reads DAGVTQSPTHLIKTRGQQVTLRCSPKSGHDTVSWYQQALGQGPQFIFQYYEEEERQRGNFPDRFSGHQFPNYSSELNVNALLLGDSALYLCASSLQGLDEQFFGPGTRLTVL.